This T cell receptor beta chain emerged from a study of identical twins. V shed 3 bases and J shed 4 bases, with 33 bases lying between them. This CDR3 is 20 amino acids long. Germline V gene sequence: CDR1 SQVTM, CDR2 ANQGSEA. Template switching (which added a universal primer site) was used, and cDNA carried unique molecular identifiers. TCRdb ran MiXCR on the 5' RACE reads and lists one entry per CDR3 protein. The data hold 500,000 to 700,000 distinct CDR3 sequences, with 7.1% observed a single time. The sample also formed part of further work on yellow fever vaccine responses in identical twins.

The source is a woman aged 18 to 35 in good health. This chain links TRBV29-1 with TRBJ1-2; no firm D call. Sequencing input: PBMCs. In DNA, the CDR3 is TGCAGCGTTGACGGGGAACCAAGAAGAGAAAAGGGCCGGATTAGCTATGGCTACACCTTC. As protein: CSVDGEPRREKGRISYGYTF. Full variable domain (outside the CDR3, taken from reference TRBV29-1 and TRBJ1-2): SAVISQKPSRDICQRGTSLTIQCQVDSQVTMMFWYRQQPGQSLTLIATANQGSEATYESGFVIDKFPISRPNLTFSTLTVSNMSPEDSSIYLCSVDGEPRREKGRISYGYTFGSGTRLTVV.